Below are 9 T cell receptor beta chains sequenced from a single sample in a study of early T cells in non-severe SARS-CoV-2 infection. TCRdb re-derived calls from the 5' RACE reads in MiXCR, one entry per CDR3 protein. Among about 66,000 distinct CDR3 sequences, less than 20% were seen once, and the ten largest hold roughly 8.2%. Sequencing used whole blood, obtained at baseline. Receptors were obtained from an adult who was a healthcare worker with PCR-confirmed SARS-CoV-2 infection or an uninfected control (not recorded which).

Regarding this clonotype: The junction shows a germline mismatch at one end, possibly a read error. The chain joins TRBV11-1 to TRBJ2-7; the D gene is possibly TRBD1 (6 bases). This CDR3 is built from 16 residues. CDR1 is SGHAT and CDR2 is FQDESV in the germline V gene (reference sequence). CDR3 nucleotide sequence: TGTGCCAGCAGCTCCCCTAAGGGCAGGGGTGCCTACGAGCAGTGCTTC. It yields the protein CASSSPKGRGAYEQCF.

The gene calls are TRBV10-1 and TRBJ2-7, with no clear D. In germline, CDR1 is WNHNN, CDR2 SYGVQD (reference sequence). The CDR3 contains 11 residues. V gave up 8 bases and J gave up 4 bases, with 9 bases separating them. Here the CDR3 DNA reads TGCGCCAGCGTTCCTCTGTACGAGCAGTACTTC. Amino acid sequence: CASVPLYEQYF.

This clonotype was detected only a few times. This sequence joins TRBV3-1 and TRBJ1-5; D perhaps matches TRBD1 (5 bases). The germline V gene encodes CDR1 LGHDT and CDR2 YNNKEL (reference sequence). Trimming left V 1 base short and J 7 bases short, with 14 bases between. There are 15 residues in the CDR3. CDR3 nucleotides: TGTGCCAGCAGCCAAGGGCAGGGTTTGAAACAGCCCCAGCATTTT. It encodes CASSQGQGLKQPQHF.

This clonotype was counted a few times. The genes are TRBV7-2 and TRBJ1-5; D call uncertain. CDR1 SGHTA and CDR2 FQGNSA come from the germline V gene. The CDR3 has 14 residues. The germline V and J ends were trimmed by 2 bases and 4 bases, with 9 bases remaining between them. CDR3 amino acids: CASSLPRENQPQHF. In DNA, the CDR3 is TGTGCCAGCAGCTTACCTAGGGAGAATCAGCCCCAGCATTTT.

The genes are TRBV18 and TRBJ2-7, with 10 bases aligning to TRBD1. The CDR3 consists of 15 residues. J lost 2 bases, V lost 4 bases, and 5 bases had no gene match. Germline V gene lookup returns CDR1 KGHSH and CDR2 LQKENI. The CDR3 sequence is CASSQGQGKPYEQYF. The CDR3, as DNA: TGTGCCAGCTCACAGGGACAGGGGAAACCCTACGAGCAGTACTTC.

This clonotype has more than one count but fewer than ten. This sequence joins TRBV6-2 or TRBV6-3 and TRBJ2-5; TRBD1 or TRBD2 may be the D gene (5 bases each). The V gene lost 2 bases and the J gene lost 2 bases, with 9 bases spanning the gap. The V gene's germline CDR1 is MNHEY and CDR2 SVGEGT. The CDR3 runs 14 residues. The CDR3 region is CASSYGGRQETQYF. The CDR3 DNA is TGTGCCAGCAGTTACGGGGGTCGGCAAGAGACCCAGTACTTC.

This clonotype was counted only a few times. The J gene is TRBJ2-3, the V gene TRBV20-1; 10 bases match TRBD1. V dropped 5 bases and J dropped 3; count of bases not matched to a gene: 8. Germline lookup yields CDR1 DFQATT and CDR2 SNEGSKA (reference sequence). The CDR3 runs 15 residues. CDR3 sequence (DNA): TGCAGTGCTCAGGACAGGGGGAGAGGGACAGATACGCAGTATTTT. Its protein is CSAQDRGRGTDTQYF.

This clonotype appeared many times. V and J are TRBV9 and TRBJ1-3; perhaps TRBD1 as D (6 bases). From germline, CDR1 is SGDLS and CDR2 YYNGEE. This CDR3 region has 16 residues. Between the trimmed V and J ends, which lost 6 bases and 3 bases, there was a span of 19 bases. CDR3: CASKTGQGLDGNTIYF. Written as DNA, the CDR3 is TGTGCCAGCAAGACGGGGCAGGGGCTGGATGGAAACACCATATATTTT.

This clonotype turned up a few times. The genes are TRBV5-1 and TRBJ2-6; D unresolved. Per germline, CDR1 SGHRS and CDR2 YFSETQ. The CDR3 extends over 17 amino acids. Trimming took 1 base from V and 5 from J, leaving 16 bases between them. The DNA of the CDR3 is TGCGCCAGCAGCTTGATGTCGGCCCCCGTGAGGGCCAACGTCCTGACTTTC. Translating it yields CASSLMSAPVRANVLTF.